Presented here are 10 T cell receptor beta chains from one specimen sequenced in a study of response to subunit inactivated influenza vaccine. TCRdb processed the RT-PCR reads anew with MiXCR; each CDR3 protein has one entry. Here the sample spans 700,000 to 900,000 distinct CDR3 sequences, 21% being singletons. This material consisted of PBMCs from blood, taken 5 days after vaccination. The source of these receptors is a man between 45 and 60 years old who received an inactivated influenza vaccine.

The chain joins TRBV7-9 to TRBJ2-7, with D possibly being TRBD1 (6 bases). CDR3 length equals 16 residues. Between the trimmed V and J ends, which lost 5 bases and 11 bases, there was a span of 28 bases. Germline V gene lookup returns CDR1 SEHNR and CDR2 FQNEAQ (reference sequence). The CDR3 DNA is TGTGCCAGCAGCACTGGGACCCTTTCCCGGACGGGACAAAAGTACTTC. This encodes CASSTGTLSRTGQKYF. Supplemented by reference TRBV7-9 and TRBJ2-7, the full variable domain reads DTGVSQNPRHKITKRGQNVTFRCDPISEHNRLYWYRQTLGQGPEFLTYFQNEAQLEKSRLLSDRFSAERPKGSFSTLEIQRTEQGDSAMYLCASSTGTLSRTGQKYFGPGTRLTVT.

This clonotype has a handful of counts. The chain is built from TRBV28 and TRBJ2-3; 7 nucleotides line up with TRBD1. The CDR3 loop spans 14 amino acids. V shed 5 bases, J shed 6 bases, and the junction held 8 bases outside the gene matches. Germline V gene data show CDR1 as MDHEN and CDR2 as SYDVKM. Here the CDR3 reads CASSPTTGTDTQYF. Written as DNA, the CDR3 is TGTGCCAGCAGTCCGACGACAGGGACGGATACGCAGTATTTT.

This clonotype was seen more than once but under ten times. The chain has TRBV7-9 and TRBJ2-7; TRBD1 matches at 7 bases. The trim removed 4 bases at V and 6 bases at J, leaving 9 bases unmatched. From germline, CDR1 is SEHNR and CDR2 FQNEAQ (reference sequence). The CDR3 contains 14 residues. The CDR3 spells CASSSGQSQSEQYF. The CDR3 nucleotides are TGTGCCAGCAGCTCGGGACAGTCGCAGAGCGAGCAGTACTTC. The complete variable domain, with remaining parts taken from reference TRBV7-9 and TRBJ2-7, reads DTGVSQNPRHKITKRGQNVTFRCDPISEHNRLYWYRQTLGQGPEFLTYFQNEAQLEKSRLLSDRFSAERPKGSFSTLEIQRTEQGDSAMYLCASSSGQSQSEQYFGPGTRLTVT.

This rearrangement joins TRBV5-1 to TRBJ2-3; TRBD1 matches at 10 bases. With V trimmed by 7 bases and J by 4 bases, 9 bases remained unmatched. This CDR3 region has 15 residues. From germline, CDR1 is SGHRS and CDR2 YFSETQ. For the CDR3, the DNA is TGCGCCAGCCGCGAAAAGACAGGGGGCGCAGATACGCAGTATTTT. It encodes CASREKTGGADTQYF.

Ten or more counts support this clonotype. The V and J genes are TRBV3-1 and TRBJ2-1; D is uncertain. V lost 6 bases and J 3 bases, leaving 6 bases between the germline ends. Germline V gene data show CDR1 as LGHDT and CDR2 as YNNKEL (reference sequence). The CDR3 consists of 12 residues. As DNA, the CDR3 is TGTGCCAGCAGTCAACTCTACAATGAGCAGTTCTTC. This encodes CASSQLYNEQFF.

The CDR3 reads CATWDQGSPLHF. The CDR3 bases are TGTGCCACGTGGGATCAGGGCTCACCCCTCCACTTT. The rearrangement links TRBV10-3 to TRBJ1-6, with D perhaps matching TRBD1 (5 bases). Germline V lookup: CDR1 ENHRY, CDR2 SYGVKD. This CDR3 comprises 12 residues. The V gene lost 10 bases and the J gene lost 10 bases, with 14 bases spanning the gap.

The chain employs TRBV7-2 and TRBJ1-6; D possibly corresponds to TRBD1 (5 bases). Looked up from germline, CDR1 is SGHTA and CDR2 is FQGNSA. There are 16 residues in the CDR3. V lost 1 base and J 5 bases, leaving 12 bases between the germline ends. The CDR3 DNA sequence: TGTGCCAGCAGCTTAGTGTCGGCAGGGAATAATTCACCCCTCCACTTT. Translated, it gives CASSLVSAGNNSPLHF.

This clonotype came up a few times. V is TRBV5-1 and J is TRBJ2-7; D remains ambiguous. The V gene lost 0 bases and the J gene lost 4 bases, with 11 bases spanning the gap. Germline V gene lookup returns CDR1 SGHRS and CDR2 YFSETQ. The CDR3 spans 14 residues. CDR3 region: CASSLALLSYEQYF. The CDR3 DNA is TGCGCCAGCAGCTTGGCACTTCTTTCGTACGAGCAGTACTTC.

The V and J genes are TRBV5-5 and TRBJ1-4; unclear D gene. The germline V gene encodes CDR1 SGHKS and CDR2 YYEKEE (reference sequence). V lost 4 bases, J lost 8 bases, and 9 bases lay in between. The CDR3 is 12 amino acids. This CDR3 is CASSRSLEKLFF. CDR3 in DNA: TGTGCCAGCAGCCGATCTCTAGAAAAACTGTTTTTT.

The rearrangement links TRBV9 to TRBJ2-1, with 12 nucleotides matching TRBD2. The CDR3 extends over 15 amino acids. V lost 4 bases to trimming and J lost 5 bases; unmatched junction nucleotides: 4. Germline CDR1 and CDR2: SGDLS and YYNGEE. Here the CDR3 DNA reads TGTGCCAGCAGCCCCCTAGCGGGGGGGAACAATGAGCAGTTCTTC. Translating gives CASSPLAGGNNEQFF. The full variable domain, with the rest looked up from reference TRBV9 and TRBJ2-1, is DSGVTQTPKHLITATGQRVTLRCSPRSGDLSVYWYQQSLDQGLQFLIQYYNGEERAKGNILERFSAQQFPDLHSELNLSSLELGDSALYFCASSPLAGGNNEQFFGPGTRLTVL.